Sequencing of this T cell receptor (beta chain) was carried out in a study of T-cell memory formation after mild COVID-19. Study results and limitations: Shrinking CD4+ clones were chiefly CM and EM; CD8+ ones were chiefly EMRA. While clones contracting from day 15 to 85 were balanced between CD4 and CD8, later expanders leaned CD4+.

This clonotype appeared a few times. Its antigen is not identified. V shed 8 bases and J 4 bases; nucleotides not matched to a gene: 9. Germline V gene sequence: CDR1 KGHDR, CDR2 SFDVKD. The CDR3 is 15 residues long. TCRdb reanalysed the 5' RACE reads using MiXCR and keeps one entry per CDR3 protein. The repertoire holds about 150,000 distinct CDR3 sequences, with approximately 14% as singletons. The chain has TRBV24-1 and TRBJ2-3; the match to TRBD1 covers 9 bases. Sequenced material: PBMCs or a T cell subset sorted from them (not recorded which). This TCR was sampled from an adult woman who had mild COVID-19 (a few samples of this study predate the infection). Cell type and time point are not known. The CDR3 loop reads CATNSGTGNPDTQYF. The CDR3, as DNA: TGTGCCACCAACTCCGGGACAGGGAACCCAGATACGCAGTATTTT.